The next 19 T cell receptor beta chains were all read from a single sample in a study of T-cell memory formation after mild COVID-19. MiXCR, applied by TCRdb to the 5' RACE reads, yields one record per CDR3 protein. The repertoire holds under 450,000 distinct CDR3 sequences, with 13% to 15% as singletons. Sequencing was performed on PBMCs or a T cell subset sorted from them (not recorded which). The source of these receptors is a man aged 18-30 years who had mild COVID-19 (a few samples of this study predate the infection). Cell type and time point are not known.

The chain recombines TRBV15 with TRBJ2-2; 10 bases align to TRBD1. J was trimmed by 6 bases and V by 5 bases; bases with no gene match: 6. The CDR3 is 15 residues long. Germline V gene sequence: CDR1 LNHNV, CDR2 YYDKDF (reference sequence). The CDR3 spells CATSGQGVGSGELFF. For the CDR3, the DNA is TGTGCCACCAGCGGACAGGGGGTCGGTTCCGGGGAGCTGTTTTTT.

There are a few counts of this clonotype. The V call is TRBV12-3 or TRBV12-4, the J call TRBJ2-7; D perhaps matches TRBD2 (7 bases). The CDR3 runs 14 residues. The V gene lost 5 bases and the J gene lost 4 bases, with 15 bases spanning the gap. CDR3 protein: CASSRGARRYEQYF. DNA of the CDR3: TGTGCCAGCAGTCGGGGGGCCAGGCGGTACGAGCAGTACTTC.

This clonotype came up many times. The rearrangement joins TRBV29-1 to TRBJ2-7; TRBD1 or TRBD2 may be the D gene (5 bases each). In germline, CDR1 is SQVTM, CDR2 ANQGSEA. The ends were cut back, 8 bases at V and 0 bases at J, with 14 bases in the middle. The length of the CDR3 is 13 residues. In DNA form, the CDR3 reads TGCAGCCGAGGGGACGGACGCTCCTACGAGCAGTACGTC. Its protein product is CSRGDGRSYEQYV.

Only a few counts were recorded for this clonotype. J is TRBJ2-1 and V is TRBV5-1, with a possible D match to TRBD2 (5 bases). CDR3 size: 18 residues. Germline V CDR1 and CDR2: SGHRS, YFSETQ. V gave up 2 bases and J gave up 0 bases, with 18 bases separating them. For the CDR3, the DNA is TGCGCCAGCAGCTTTGGAGCGGCATCCCAAGGCTCCTACAATGAGCAGTTCTTC. As protein: CASSFGAASQGSYNEQFF.

The chain links TRBV28 to TRBJ2-3; tentative D call: TRBD1 (6 bases). Germline-derived CDR1 and CDR2 are MDHEN and SYDVKM. V shed 2 bases and J shed 2 bases, with 11 bases lying between them. This CDR3 has 15 amino acids. The CDR3 loop reads CASSLGGQVTDTQYF. CDR3 sequence (DNA): TGTGCCAGCAGTTTAGGGGGACAAGTCACAGATACGCAGTATTTT.

The V and J genes are TRBV30 and TRBJ2-7; TRBD1 might be the D (5 bases). The CDR3 covers 14 residues. The V end was cut by 4 bases, the J end by 5 bases, with 18 bases between. Germline values: CDR1 GTSNPN, CDR2 SVGIG (reference sequence). The DNA for the CDR3 is TGTGCCTGGACTTATAATTCAGGGTTGGACGAGCAGTACTTC. It translates to CAWTYNSGLDEQYF.

This clonotype was detected only a few times. V gene TRBV5-8 combines with J gene TRBJ1-5; 7 bases match TRBD1. Trimming took 0 bases from V and 7 from J; bases not matched to a gene: 4. This CDR3 is 14 amino acids long. CDR1 and CDR2 (germline): SGHTS, YDEGEE. CDR3 sequence: CASSLGDRVQPQHF. The CDR3 DNA sequence: TGTGCCAGCAGCTTGGGCGACAGGGTCCAGCCCCAGCATTTT. Variable domain in full (rest from reference TRBV5-8 and TRBJ1-5): EAGVTQSPTHLIKTRGQQATLRCSPISGHTSVYWYQQALGLGLQFLLWYDEGEERNRGNFPPRFSGRQFPNYSSELNVNALELEDSALYLCASSLGDRVQPQHFGDGTRLSIL.

This rearrangement joins TRBV4-3 to TRBJ2-2, with no clear D. The length of the CDR3 is 16 residues. Germline V gene sequence: CDR1 LGHNA, CDR2 YSLEER. V lost 2 bases to trimming and J lost 2 bases, with 12 bases between them. CDR3 residues: CASSQPLGVNTGELFF. The CDR3 region has the DNA TGCGCCAGCAGCCAACCCCTTGGAGTTAACACCGGGGAGCTGTTTTTT.

The gene calls are TRBV20-1 and TRBJ2-5; D perhaps matches TRBD2 (6 bases). The CDR3 runs to 18 residues. Deletions cut 6 bases from V and 2 bases from J, with 28 bases between. Germline assignment: CDR1 DFQATT and CDR2 SNEGSKA (reference sequence). The CDR3 reads CSAPFGFAGKVLQETQYF. CDR3 bases: TGCAGTGCCCCCTTTGGGTTCGCGGGAAAAGTACTTCAAGAGACCCAGTACTTC.

This clonotype was seen only a few times. The rearrangement joins TRBV12-3 or TRBV12-4 to TRBJ2-7; either TRBD1 or TRBD2 may supply D (6 bases each). The CDR3 has 15 amino acids. V dropped 5 bases and J dropped 2 bases, with 16 bases sitting between them. CDR3 in DNA: TGTGCCAGCAGTCCCTGGGCAGGGGAGGCCTACGAGCAGTACTTC. It is translated as CASSPWAGEAYEQYF.

This clonotype was seen only a few times. The chain has TRBV5-1 and TRBJ1-1; D is ambiguous. The CDR3 runs to 14 residues. The V gene's germline CDR1 is SGHRS and CDR2 YFSETQ. Between the trimmed V and J ends, which lost 0 bases and 4 bases, there was a span of 10 bases. This CDR3 is CASSLASLVTEAFF. In DNA form, the CDR3 reads TGCGCCAGCAGCTTGGCCAGCCTCGTCACTGAAGCTTTCTTT.

The table lists this clonotype with a few counts. The chain employs TRBV5-1 and TRBJ1-1, with no clear D. Trimming took 0 bases from V and 0 from J, leaving 9 bases between them. The CDR3 loop spans 15 amino acids. Germline lookup yields CDR1 SGHRS and CDR2 YFSETQ. CDR3 loop: CASSLEGGMNTEAFF. For the CDR3, the DNA is TGCGCCAGCAGCTTGGAGGGCGGCATGAACACTGAAGCTTTCTTT.

The sample holds a few counts of this clonotype. The gene calls are TRBV6-6 and TRBJ1-5; no definite D call. V lost 7 bases, J lost 7 bases, and 17 bases lay in between. CDR1 MNHNY and CDR2 SVGAGI come from the germline V gene (reference sequence). CDR3 length: 14 residues. The CDR3 coding sequence is TGTGCCAGCACCCCGGCCCCGGCGAGGCAGCCCCAGCATTTT. Translation gives CASTPAPARQPQHF.

This clonotype was detected many times. V gene TRBV10-2 combines with J gene TRBJ1-5, with 8 nucleotides matching TRBD1. Germline CDR1 WSHSY, CDR2 SAAADI. The junction had 1 base not matched to a gene; V was cut back by 5 bases and J by 1 base. The CDR3 runs 14 residues. The CDR3 DNA sequence: TGCGCCAGCAGTCAGGGGGCGAGCAATCAGCCCCAGCATTTT. Translation: CASSQGASNQPQHF.

The V and J genes are TRBV27 and TRBJ2-5, with a weak D call TRBD1 (5 bases). V was clipped by 5 bases and J by 1 base, with 8 bases between them. Per the germline V gene, CDR1 is MNHEY and CDR2 is SMNVEV (reference sequence). The CDR3 loop spans 13 amino acids. The DNA for the CDR3 is TGTGCCAGCAGTGGACATACCCAAGAGACCCAGTACTTC. This gives the protein CASSGHTQETQYF.

The J gene is TRBJ1-2, the V gene TRBV7-2, with unresolved D. Trimming took 8 bases from V and 14 from J, leaving 18 bases between them. The CDR3 is 11 amino acids. CDR1 SGHTA and CDR2 FQGNSA come from the germline V gene. Here the CDR3 reads CASSSGNPETF. The CDR3 DNA reads TGTGCCAGCTCATCGGGCAATCCTGAGACCTTC. Based on the CDR3 plus reference TRBV7-2 and TRBJ1-2, the full variable domain is GAGVSQSPSNKVTEKGKDVELRCDPISGHTALYWYRQSLGQGLEFLIYFQGNSAPDKSGLPSDRFSAERTGGSVSTLTIQRTQQEDSAVYLCASSSGNPETFGSGTRLTVV.

V is TRBV7-2 and J is TRBJ1-1; unclear D gene. Germline V gene data show CDR1 as SGHTA and CDR2 as FQGNSA. Trimming removed 5 bases from V and 4 bases from J, with 11 bases in between. This CDR3 spans 13 amino acids. The CDR3 region is CASSPWGSTEAFF. CDR3 coding DNA: TGTGCCAGCAGCCCCTGGGGAAGCACTGAAGCTTTCTTT.

This clonotype was seen a few times. The gene calls are TRBV24-1 and TRBJ2-5; 7 bases map to TRBD1. The V gene end was trimmed by 3 bases and the J gene end by 5 bases; junction bases not matched to a gene: 5. Germline CDR1 reads KGHDR; CDR2 reads SFDVKD. The CDR3 runs 14 residues. Written as DNA, the CDR3 is TGTGCCACCAGTGATGAAATACAGGGGGAGACCCAGTACTTC. Translating gives CATSDEIQGETQYF.

This clonotype was found a few times. The chain employs TRBV7-2 and TRBJ1-2, with TRBD1 matching over 7 bases. The CDR3 covers 17 residues. J lost 1 base, V lost 1 base, and 9 bases had no gene match. CDR1 and CDR2 from the germline V gene are SGHTA and FQGNSA. CDR3 sequence (DNA): TGTGCCAGCAGCTTAGTAGGGGGGACAGATTTTAACTATGGCTACACCTTC. Its protein is CASSLVGGTDFNYGYTF. Complete variable domain (other parts from reference TRBV7-2 and TRBJ1-2): GAGVSQSPSNKVTEKGKDVELRCDPISGHTALYWYRQSLGQGLEFLIYFQGNSAPDKSGLPSDRFSAERTGGSVSTLTIQRTQQEDSAVYLCASSLVGGTDFNYGYTFGSGTRLTVV.